This T cell receptor beta chain was recorded in a study of spatial heterogeneity in lung cancer. The wider study: A unique TCR and UMI combination showed up more than ten times in raw reads, on average. Study findings and constraints: There were more appearances of ubiquitous expanded tumor TCRs in blood at resection than at follow-up.

Each TCR cDNA molecule carried a unique molecular identifier. TCRdb reprocessed the 5' RACE reads with MiXCR, giving one entry per CDR3 protein. Among 42,000 or so distinct CDR3 sequences listed, about 11% were seen once. This clonotype appeared a few times. Its antigen remains unknown. Time point given: blood at routine non-recurrence follow-up after resection. Germline V gives CDR1 MGHDK, CDR2 SYGVNS. Between the trimmed V and J ends, which lost 3 bases and 3 bases, there was a span of 15 bases. The CDR3 runs to 16 residues. The sequenced sample was PBMCs, obtained at follow-up. The TCR comes from a female donor with early-stage non-small cell lung cancer. The genes are TRBV25-1 and TRBJ2-1; tentative D call: TRBD2 (5 bases). The CDR3 nucleotides are TGTGCCAGCAGTGATGGCGCTCGGGGTTTCTACAATGAGCAGTTCTTC. It codes for CASSDGARGFYNEQFF.